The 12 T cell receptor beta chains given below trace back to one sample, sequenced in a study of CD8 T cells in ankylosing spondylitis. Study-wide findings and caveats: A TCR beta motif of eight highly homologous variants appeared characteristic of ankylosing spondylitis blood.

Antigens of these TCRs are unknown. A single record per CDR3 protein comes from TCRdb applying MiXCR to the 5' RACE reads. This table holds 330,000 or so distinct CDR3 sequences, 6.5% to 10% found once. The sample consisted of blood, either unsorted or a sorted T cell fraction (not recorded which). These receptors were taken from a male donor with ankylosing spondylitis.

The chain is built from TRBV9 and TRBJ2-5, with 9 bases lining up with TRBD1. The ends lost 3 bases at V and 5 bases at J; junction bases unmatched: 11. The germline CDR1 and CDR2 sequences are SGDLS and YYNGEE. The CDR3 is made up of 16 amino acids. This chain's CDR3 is CASSARTGGVQETQYF. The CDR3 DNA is TGTGCCAGCAGCGCCCGAACAGGGGGCGTCCAGGAGACCCAGTACTTC. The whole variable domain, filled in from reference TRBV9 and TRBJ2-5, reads DSGVTQTPKHLITATGQRVTLRCSPRSGDLSVYWYQQSLDQGLQFLIQYYNGEERAKGNILERFSAQQFPDLHSELNLSSLELGDSALYFCASSARTGGVQETQYFGPGTRLLVL.

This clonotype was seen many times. CDR3: CASSIPAAGTSGSSDTQYF. The CDR3 coding sequence is TGCGCCAGCAGCATCCCTGCGGCAGGGACTAGCGGGAGTTCAGATACGCAGTATTTT. The chain is built from TRBV5-1 and TRBJ2-3, with 14 bases that match TRBD2. V trimming: 4 bases; J trimming: 4 bases; junction bases outside the gene matches: 14. The CDR3 is made up of 19 amino acids. Germline assignment: CDR1 SGHRS and CDR2 YFSETQ.

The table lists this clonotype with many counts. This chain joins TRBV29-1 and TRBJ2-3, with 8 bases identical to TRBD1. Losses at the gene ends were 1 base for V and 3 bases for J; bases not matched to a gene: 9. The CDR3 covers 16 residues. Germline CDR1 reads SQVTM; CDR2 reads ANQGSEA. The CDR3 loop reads CSVEGAGGGKTDTQYF. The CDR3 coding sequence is TGCAGCGTTGAAGGGGCAGGGGGCGGAAAGACAGATACGCAGTATTTT.

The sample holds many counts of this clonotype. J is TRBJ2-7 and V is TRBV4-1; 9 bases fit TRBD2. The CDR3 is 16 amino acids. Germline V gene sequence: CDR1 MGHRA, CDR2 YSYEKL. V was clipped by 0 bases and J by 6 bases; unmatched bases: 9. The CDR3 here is CASSQDQEREVSEQYF. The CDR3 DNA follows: TGCGCCAGCAGCCAAGATCAGGAGCGGGAGGTCAGCGAGCAGTACTTC.

CDR3 nucleotides: TGCAGTGCTACGAGTCGGGCGGACGGGAGGAGGAATACGCAGTATTTT. This codes for CSATSRADGRRNTQYF. The chain carries TRBV20-1 and TRBJ2-3; 7 bases align to TRBD2. V was pared by 4 bases and J by 7 bases, with 17 bases of the junction left unmatched. Germline V lookup: CDR1 DFQATT, CDR2 SNEGSKA (reference sequence). CDR3 size: 16 residues.

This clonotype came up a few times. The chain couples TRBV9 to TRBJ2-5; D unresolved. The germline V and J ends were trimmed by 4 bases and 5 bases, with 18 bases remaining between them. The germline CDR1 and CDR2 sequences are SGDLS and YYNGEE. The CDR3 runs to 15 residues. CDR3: CASSLKDETPETQYF. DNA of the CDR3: TGTGCCAGCAGCCTGAAAGACGAGACTCCGGAGACCCAGTACTTC.

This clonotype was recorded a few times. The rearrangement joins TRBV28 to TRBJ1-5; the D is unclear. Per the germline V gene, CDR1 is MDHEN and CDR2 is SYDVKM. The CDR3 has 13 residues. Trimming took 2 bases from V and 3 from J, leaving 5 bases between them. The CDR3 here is CASSLDTNQPQHF. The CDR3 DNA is TGTGCCAGCAGTTTAGACACCAATCAGCCCCAGCATTTT.

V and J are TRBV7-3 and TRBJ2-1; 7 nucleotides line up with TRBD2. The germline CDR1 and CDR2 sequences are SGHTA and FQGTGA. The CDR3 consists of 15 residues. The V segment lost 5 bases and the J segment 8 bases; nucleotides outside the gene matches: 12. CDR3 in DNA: TGTGCCAGCAGCGCCCTATTTGCGGGAGTAGATGAGCAGTTCTTC. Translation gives CASSALFAGVDEQFF.

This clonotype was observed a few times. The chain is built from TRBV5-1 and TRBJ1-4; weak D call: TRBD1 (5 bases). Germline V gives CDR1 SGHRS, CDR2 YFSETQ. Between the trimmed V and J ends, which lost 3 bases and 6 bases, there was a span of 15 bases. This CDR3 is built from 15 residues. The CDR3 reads CASSWGSDRDEKLFF. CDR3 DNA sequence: TGCGCCAGCAGCTGGGGGTCCGATCGGGATGAAAAACTGTTTTTT.

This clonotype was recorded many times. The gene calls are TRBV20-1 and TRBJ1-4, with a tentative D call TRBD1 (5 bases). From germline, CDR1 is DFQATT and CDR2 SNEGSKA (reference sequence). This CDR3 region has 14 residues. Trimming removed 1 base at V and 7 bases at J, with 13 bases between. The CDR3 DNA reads TGCAGTGCTAGAGTGACAGCCCAGAGTGAAAAACTGTTTTTT. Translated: CSARVTAQSEKLFF.

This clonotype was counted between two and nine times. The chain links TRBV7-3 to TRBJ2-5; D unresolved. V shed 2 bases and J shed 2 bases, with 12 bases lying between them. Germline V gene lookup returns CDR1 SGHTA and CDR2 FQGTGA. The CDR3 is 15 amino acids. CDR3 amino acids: CASSLYGSGQETQYF. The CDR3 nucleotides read TGTGCCAGCAGCTTATACGGGTCAGGTCAAGAGACCCAGTACTTC.

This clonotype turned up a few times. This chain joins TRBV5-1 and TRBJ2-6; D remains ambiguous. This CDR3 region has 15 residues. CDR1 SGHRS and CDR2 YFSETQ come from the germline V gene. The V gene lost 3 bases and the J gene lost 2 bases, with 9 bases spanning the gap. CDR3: CASSYTATGANVLTF. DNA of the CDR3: TGCGCCAGCAGCTATACAGCTACTGGGGCCAACGTCCTGACTTTC. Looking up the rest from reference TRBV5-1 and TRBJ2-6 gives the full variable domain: KAGVTQTPRYLIKTRGQQVTLSCSPISGHRSVSWYQQTPGQGLQFLFEYFSETQRNKGNFPGRFSGRQFSNSRSEMNVSTLELGDSALYLCASSYTATGANVLTFGAGSRLTVL.